This record looks at one TCR beta chain sequence and its context. What it binds is not known. This sample was taken from a study of beta chain features in type 1 diabetes. For the study at large: Patient and healthy donor groups were alike in age, gender and cell yields.

Regarding the study as a whole: Type 1 diabetes patients had TCRB CDR3s that were shorter (moderately but significantly so) in all four CD4+ subsets. In comparison with healthy donors, patients had naive, central memory and Treg TCRB repertoires that appeared more similar. A potential PCR bias toward shorter templates would be equal in patient and control samples.

Sequencing targeted expressed TCRB transcripts, as all isolated RNA had been reverse transcribed. Using immunoSEQ multiplex PCR, the repertoire was profiled, and TCRdb retains in-frame clones only, with some absent. In the table there are around 500,000 clones, approximately 28% of which are singletons. This CDR3 region has 14 residues. Trimming removed 0 bases from V and 2 bases from J, with 7 bases in between. Germline V gene sequence: CDR1 LGHNA, CDR2 YSLEER. This chain links TRBV4-3 with TRBJ1-2; D is unclear. Sequencing used naive CD4+ T cells from blood. The sequence was collected from a man between 18 and 29 years old in good health. The CDR3 DNA reads TGCGCCAGCAGCCAAGATCGAGTGAACTATGGCTACACCTTC. Translation gives CASSQDRVNYGYTF.